The clone carrying this TCR beta chain has more than one count but fewer than ten. V lost 6 bases, J lost 1 base, and 6 bases lay in between. The CDR3 runs to 13 residues. The germline gives CDR1 MDHEN, CDR2 SYDVKM. The data are from a study of blood T cell repertoires in COVID-19. About the research overall: Researchers got acute and convalescent COVID-19 samples from the United States, Italy and Spain.

Source study methods: How many nucleated cells were present was estimated from reference gene primer amplification. The table came from immunoSEQ multiplex PCR; TCRdb's copy has only in-frame clones and leaves some out. That table furnishes V, J and clone size, whereas the DNA furnished D and trimming. The table records tens of thousands of clones, approximately 82% of them present only once. The specimen was peripheral blood. This receptor was obtained from a man between 50 and 59 years old with active or convalescent COVID-19. V and J are TRBV28 and TRBJ2-2; D gene unclear. The CDR3, as DNA: TGTGCCAGCAGCCCCAAGAACACCGGGGAGCTGTTTTTT. It yields the protein CASSPKNTGELFF.